This T cell receptor (beta chain) was identified in a study of cytomegalovirus exposure and HLA in healthy donors. Broader study findings: In a later analysis, across HLA loci, associated TCR counts were highest for DRB1, lowest for HLA-C.

13 Jbeta primers and 60 Vbeta primers were used for the PCR. Repertoires were generated with immunoSEQ multiplex PCR, while TCRdb's copy carries only in-frame clones and drops some. The sample has some 200,000 clones, around 83% seen once. Per the germline V gene, CDR1 is ENHRY and CDR2 is SYGVKD. V trimming: 3 bases; J trimming: 5 bases; junction bases outside the gene matches: 8. CDR3 size: 17 residues. A note on this clone: The antigen remains undetermined.

Sample: PBMCs. The clonotype originates from a girl aged 10 to 17 in good health and CMV-seronegative. This sequence joins TRBV10-3 and TRBJ2-1; TRBD2 aligns across 12 bases. The CDR3 coding sequence is TGTGCCATCAGTGACTACCGGACTAGCGGGACCCACAATGAGCAGTTCTTC. As protein: CAISDYRTSGTHNEQFF.